These 19 T cell receptor beta chains were all obtained from the same sample, sequenced in a study of PD-1 blockade in classical Hodgkin lymphoma. The table came from immunoSEQ multiplex PCR; TCRdb's copy has only in-frame clones and leaves some out. The sample yields roughly 70,000 clones, over 85% seen once. Sample time point: newly diagnosed, previously untreated cHL patient sample. The sequencing sample was made of peripheral blood mononuclear cells (PBMCs). Receptor source: a human donor with classical Hodgkin lymphoma.

The chain joins TRBV6-5 to TRBJ2-1, with TRBD2 matching over 7 bases. V shed 6 bases, J shed 10 bases, and the junction held 3 bases outside the gene matches. The CDR3 length is 11 residues. Looked up from germline, CDR1 is MNHEY and CDR2 is SVGAGI. The CDR3 nucleotides read TGTGCCAGCAGGGAGGGAGGGGAGCAGTTCTTC. Encoded protein: CASREGGEQFF.

The chain's CDR3 is CASSPLGEGNTDTQYF. CDR3 in DNA: TGCGCCAGCAGCCCCCTCGGAGAAGGGAACACAGATACGCAGTATTTT. The rearrangement joins TRBV4-1 to TRBJ2-3; D unresolved. The CDR3 runs 16 residues. Germline values: CDR1 MGHRA, CDR2 YSYEKL. V lost 4 bases and J 2 bases, leaving 16 bases between the germline ends.

In this sample, this clone turned up once. V gene TRBV5-6 combines with J gene TRBJ2-7; D tentatively fits TRBD1 or TRBD2 (5 bases each). Trimming left V 0 bases short and J 3 bases short, with 10 bases between. The length of the CDR3 is 14 residues. Germline V gene sequence: CDR1 SGHDT, CDR2 YYEEEE. The CDR3 coding sequence is TGTGCCAGCAGCTTGGCGGGGACCCACTACGAGCAGTACTTC. Protein: CASSLAGTHYEQYF.

The chain employs TRBV7-2 and TRBJ1-4, with TRBD1 matching 7 bases. Germline CDR1 reads SGHTA; CDR2 reads FQGNSA. The CDR3 is 15 residues long. After removal of 5 bases from V and 5 bases from J, the junction contained 8 bases not matched to a gene. In nucleotides, the CDR3 is TGTGCCAGCAGCCCCCAGGGACAGTCGAATGAAAAACTGTTTTTT. Translation: CASSPQGQSNEKLFF.

The gene calls are TRBV9 and TRBJ2-2, with 10 bases aligning to TRBD2. In germline, CDR1 is SGDLS, CDR2 YYNGEE. J lost 1 base, V lost 7 bases, and 7 bases had no gene match. There are 16 residues in the CDR3. This CDR3 is CASASAGGKNTGELFF. The CDR3 DNA reads as TGTGCCAGCGCTTCAGCGGGGGGGAAGAACACCGGGGAGCTGTTTTTT.

The rearrangement links TRBV6-1 to TRBJ1-1, with D hard to call. V was cut by 8 bases and J by 7 bases, with 8 bases left in between. The CDR3 loop spans 10 amino acids. Germline CDR1 reads MNHNS; CDR2 reads SASEGT. Here the CDR3 DNA reads TGTGCCAGCCAGCGGGGTGAAGCTTTCTTT. Translating gives CASQRGEAFF.

The chain carries TRBV27 and TRBJ1-1, with 8 bases aligning to TRBD1. Losses at the gene ends were 3 bases for V and 4 bases for J; bases not matched to a gene: 4. The CDR3 consists of 14 residues. Germline values: CDR1 MNHEY, CDR2 SMNVEV (reference sequence). The CDR3 protein is CASSLLGQGTEAFF. CDR3 DNA: TGTGCCAGCAGTTTGCTCGGACAGGGCACTGAAGCTTTCTTT.

This chain uses TRBV9 with TRBJ2-1; TRBD2 agrees at 10 bases. The junction had 3 bases not matched to a gene; V was cut back by 0 bases and J by 3 bases. Germline CDR1 and CDR2: SGDLS and YYNGEE. The CDR3 is 16 residues long. CDR3 in DNA: TGTGCCAGCAGCGTAGGTTCTAGCGGGGGCTACAATGAGCAGTTCTTC. Its translation is CASSVGSSGGYNEQFF.

The chain carries TRBV19 and TRBJ1-2; possibly TRBD1 for D (6 bases). The germline V gene has CDR1 LNHDA and CDR2 SQIVND (reference sequence). This CDR3 contains 14 residues. V was trimmed by 5 bases and J by 4 bases, leaving 14 bases between them. The CDR3 bases are TGTGCCAGTAGTCCCCGCAGGGGCGTCTATGGCTACACCTTC. The encoded protein is CASSPRRGVYGYTF.

This chain connects TRBV29-1 to TRBJ1-2; D may be TRBD1 (5 bases). Trimming shortened V by 2 bases and J by 8 bases, and 21 bases separated the two germline ends. Germline V gives CDR1 SQVTM, CDR2 ANQGSEA. The CDR3 is 15 residues long. The CDR3 is CSVERGGRVSRGYTF. The CDR3, as DNA: TGCAGCGTTGAAAGGGGAGGCAGGGTTTCGAGGGGCTACACCTTC.

This sequence joins TRBV6-5 and TRBJ1-1; D possibly corresponds to TRBD1 (6 bases). Germline V gives CDR1 MNHEY, CDR2 SVGAGI. The CDR3 has 13 amino acids. V was shortened by 6 bases and J by 4 bases, with 12 bases between the two germline ends. In DNA, the CDR3 is TGTGCCAGCAGGCTCAGGGGAAGCACTGAAGCTTTCTTT. Translating it yields CASRLRGSTEAFF.

The chain is built from TRBV27 and TRBJ1-1; possibly TRBD1 for D (5 bases). Germline V gene lookup returns CDR1 MNHEY and CDR2 SMNVEV (reference sequence). V dropped 8 bases and J dropped 8 bases, with 12 bases sitting between them. The CDR3 sequence is 11 residues long. The CDR3 reads CASLGTGEAFF. The CDR3, as DNA: TGTGCCAGCCTGGGGACGGGGGAAGCTTTCTTT.

The chain is built from TRBV12-5 and TRBJ2-7, with unresolved D. CDR1 is LGHNT and CDR2 is FRNRAP in the germline V gene. This CDR3 has 15 residues. V was cut by 1 base and J by 3 bases, with 13 bases left in between. The CDR3 DNA sequence: TGTGCTAGTGGTTTGGGTGGCCGCATCGGCTACGAGCAGTACTTC. Translation gives CASGLGGRIGYEQYF.

This clone was seen a single time. V and J are TRBV2 and TRBJ2-4; no reliable D call. V was pared by 6 bases and J by 5 bases, with 11 bases between. This CDR3 has 13 residues. Germline values: CDR1 SNHLY, CDR2 FYNNEI. The CDR3: CASRRSAENIQYF. CDR3 nucleotide sequence: TGTGCCAGCAGAAGATCGGCAGAAAACATTCAGTACTTC.

This clone appeared a single time. The V gene is TRBV18, the J gene TRBJ2-5; D is unclear. V lost 2 bases and J 6 bases, leaving 4 bases between the germline ends. Germline CDR1 KGHSH, CDR2 LQKENI. The length of the CDR3 is 11 residues. In DNA, the CDR3 is TGTGCCAGCTCACCAGGGAAGACCCAGTACTTC. Its translation is CASSPGKTQYF. Drawing the rest from reference TRBV18 and TRBJ2-5, the complete variable domain is NAGVMQNPRHLVRRRGQEARLRCSPMKGHSHVYWYRQLPEEGLKFMVYLQKENIIDESGMPKERFSAEFPKEGPSILRIQQVVRGDSAAYFCASSPGKTQYFGPGTRLLVL.

J is TRBJ1-1 and V is TRBV28; D may be TRBD1 (5 bases). Germline CDR1 is MDHEN and CDR2 is SYDVKM. The CDR3 is made up of 13 amino acids. Trimming pared 8 bases from V and 3 bases from J, leaving 13 bases between. The CDR3 DNA reads as TGTGCCAGCTCCCCAGGGTTCCACACTGAAGCTTTCTTT. Translation gives CASSPGFHTEAFF.

The rearrangement uses TRBV5-1 and TRBJ2-1; D gene unclear. This CDR3 has 14 amino acids. CDR1 SGHRS and CDR2 YFSETQ come from the germline V gene. Trimming left V 5 bases short and J 6 bases short, with 15 bases between. This CDR3 is CASRWFQASNEQFF. CDR3 DNA: TGCGCCAGCAGGTGGTTTCAAGCCAGCAATGAGCAGTTCTTC. Looking up the rest from reference TRBV5-1 and TRBJ2-1 gives the full variable domain: KAGVTQTPRYLIKTRGQQVTLSCSPISGHRSVSWYQQTPGQGLQFLFEYFSETQRNKGNFPGRFSGRQFSNSRSEMNVSTLELGDSALYLCASRWFQASNEQFFGPGTRLTVL.

This chain uses TRBV28 with TRBJ1-2; D is unresolved. The length of the CDR3 is 11 residues. Between the trimmed V and J ends, which lost 6 bases and 5 bases, there was a span of 7 bases. CDR1 is MDHEN and CDR2 is SYDVKM in the germline V gene. The CDR3 region is CASRATYGYTF. The CDR3 nucleotides read TGTGCCAGCAGGGCGACTTATGGCTACACCTTC.

The chain recombines TRBV6-6 with TRBJ1-5; TRBD1 might be the D (5 bases). Trimming left V 5 bases short and J 9 bases short, with 14 bases between. The CDR3 extends over 13 amino acids. The germline V gene encodes CDR1 MNHNY and CDR2 SVGAGI (reference sequence). CDR3 DNA sequence: TGTGCCAGCAGTAAGGGGACCGAATGGCCCCAGCATTTT. Protein product: CASSKGTEWPQHF.